This T cell receptor (beta chain) is drawn from a study of T-cell reconstitution after alpha-beta-depleted transplantation in children. The TCRbeta library incorporated unique molecular identifiers. A single record per CDR3 protein comes from TCRdb applying MiXCR to the PCR reads. This sample yields nearly 250,000 distinct CDR3 sequences, of which approximately 8% are seen a single time; roughly 6% belongs to the top ten. Ten or more counts support this clonotype. J was trimmed by 1 base and V by 6 bases; bases with no gene match: 8. This CDR3 has 16 amino acids. The source is a male patient under 18 who had a stem cell transplant for acute lymphoblastic leukemia, so the T cells may come from the graft donor. The specimen was PBMCs, mostly from graft donor cells, collected 180 days after TCRalphabeta/CD19-depleted stem cell transplant. The genes are TRBV12-3 or TRBV12-4 and TRBJ2-1, with 8 bases identical to TRBD1. The CDR3 DNA sequence: TGTGCCAGCAGCCCCCCAGGGGGCAGGTCCTACAATGAGCAGTTCTTC. It is translated as CASSPPGGRSYNEQFF.